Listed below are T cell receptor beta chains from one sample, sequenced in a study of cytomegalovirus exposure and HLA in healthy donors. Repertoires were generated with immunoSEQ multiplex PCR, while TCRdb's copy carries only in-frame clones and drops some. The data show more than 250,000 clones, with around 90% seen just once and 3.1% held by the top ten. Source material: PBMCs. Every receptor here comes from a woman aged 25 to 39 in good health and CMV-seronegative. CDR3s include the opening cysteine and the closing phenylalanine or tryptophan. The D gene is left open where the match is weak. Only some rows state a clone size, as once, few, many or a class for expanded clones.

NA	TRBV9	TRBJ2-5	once	TGTGCCAGCACCGGCCCTGGCGAGCAAGAGACCCAGTACTTC	CASTGPGEQETQYF
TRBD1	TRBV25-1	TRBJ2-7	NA	TGTGCCAGCAGGAGGACAGGGGGCTACGAGCAGTACTTC	CASRRTGGYEQYF
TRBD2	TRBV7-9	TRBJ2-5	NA	TGTGCCAGCAGCTTAGAAGGACTAGCGGCATGGTCCCAAGAGACCCAGTACTTC	CASSLEGLAAWSQETQYF
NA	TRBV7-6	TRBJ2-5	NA	TGTGCCAGCAGCTTAGGGGGTAGGGAGACCCAGTACTTC	CASSLGGRETQYF
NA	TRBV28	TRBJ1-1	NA	TGTGCCAGCAGTTTGCTGGGAATACGGACTGAAGCTTTCTTT	CASSLLGIRTEAFF
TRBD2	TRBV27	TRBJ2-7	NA	TGTGCCAGCAGCCAAAGGGCTAGCGGGAGTTACGAGCAGTACTTC	CASSQRASGSYEQYF
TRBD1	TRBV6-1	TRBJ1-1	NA	TGTGCCAGCAGTGCCCGGACAGGGAGGGTCACTGAAGCTTTCTTT	CASSARTGRVTEAFF
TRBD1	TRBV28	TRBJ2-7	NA	TGTGCCAGCAGTACCCCCGGGACAGGGGAGTACGAGCAGTACTTC	CASSTPGTGEYEQYF
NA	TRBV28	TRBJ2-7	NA	TGTGCCAGCAGTTTTTATTCTTGGGGCTCCTACGAGCAGTACTTC	CASSFYSWGSYEQYF
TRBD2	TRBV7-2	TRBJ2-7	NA	TGTGCCAGCAGCTCATATAACAAAGCGGGAGACTACGAGCAGTACTTC	CASSSYNKAGDYEQYF
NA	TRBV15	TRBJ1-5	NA	TGTGCCACCAGCAGAGAAGTGACAGATCTTCAGCCCCAGCATTTT	CATSREVTDLQPQHF
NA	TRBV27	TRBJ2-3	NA	TGTGCCAGCATCCGGACTGAGGGATCACGACCGCAGTATTTT	CASIRTEGSRPQYF
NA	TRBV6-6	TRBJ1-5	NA	TGTGCCAGCCTCGGCAGACAATCGAATCAGCCCCAGCATTTT	CASLGRQSNQPQHF
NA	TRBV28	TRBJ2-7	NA	TGTGCCAGCAGTTTAGGAAGTCAGTTCTCCTACGAGCAGTACTTC	CASSLGSQFSYEQYF
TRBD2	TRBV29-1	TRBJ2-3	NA	TGCAGCGTGTTAGCGGGAGTGGCGACAGATACGCAGTATTTT	CSVLAGVATDTQYF
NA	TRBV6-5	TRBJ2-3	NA	TGTGCCAGCAGTTACTCGTGGACTAGCACAGATACGCAGTATTTT	CASSYSWTSTDTQYF